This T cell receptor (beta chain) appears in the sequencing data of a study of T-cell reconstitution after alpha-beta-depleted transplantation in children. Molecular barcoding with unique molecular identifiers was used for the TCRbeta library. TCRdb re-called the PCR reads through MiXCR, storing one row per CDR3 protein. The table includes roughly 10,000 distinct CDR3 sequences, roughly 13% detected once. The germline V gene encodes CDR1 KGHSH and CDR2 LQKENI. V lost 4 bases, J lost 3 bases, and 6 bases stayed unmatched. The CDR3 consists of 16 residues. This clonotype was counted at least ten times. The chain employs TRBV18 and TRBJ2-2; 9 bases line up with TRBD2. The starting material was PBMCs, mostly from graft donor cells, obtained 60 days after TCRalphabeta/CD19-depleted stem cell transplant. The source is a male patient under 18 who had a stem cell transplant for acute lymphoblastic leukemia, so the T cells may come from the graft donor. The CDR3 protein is CASSQDASGDTGELFF. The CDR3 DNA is TGTGCCAGCTCACAGGACGCTAGCGGGGACACCGGGGAGCTGTTTTTT.